A single sample gave rise to the 10 T cell receptor beta chains below, sequenced in a study of identical twins. Using its own MiXCR run on the 5' RACE reads, TCRdb lists one record per CDR3 protein. The data show about 530,000 distinct CDR3 sequences, approximately 20% seen once. The data also belong to a second study, concerning yellow fever vaccine responses in identical twins.

Sequenced: CD4+ T cells sorted from blood. The receptors come from a woman aged 18-35 years in good health.

The chain combines TRBV12-3 or TRBV12-4 with TRBJ2-1, with D hard to call. This CDR3 spans 15 amino acids. V lost 7 bases and J 0 bases, leaving 13 bases between the germline ends. The CDR3 nucleotides are TGTGCCAGCACCCTCCGGTGGAGCTCCTACAATGAGCAGTTCTTC. Residues: CASTLRWSSYNEQFF.

This chain connects TRBV28 to TRBJ2-7, with TRBD2 matching over 8 bases. The J segment lost 3 bases and the V segment lost 6 bases, leaving 10 bases of the junction unmatched. The CDR3 loop spans 15 amino acids. The germline CDR1 and CDR2 sequences are MDHEN and SYDVKM. CDR3 loop: CASSSGLAGVYEQYV. The CDR3, as DNA: TGTGCCAGCAGCTCTGGACTAGCCGGGGTCTACGAGCAGTACGTC.

The rearrangement uses TRBV12-3 or TRBV12-4 and TRBJ1-3, with D uncertain. Trimming took off 3 bases at V and 1 base at J, with 7 bases between the two ends. The CDR3 length is 14 residues. The chain's CDR3 is CASSFIVSGNTIYF. The CDR3 DNA reads TGTGCCAGCAGTTTTATTGTATCTGGAAACACCATATATTTT.

This rearrangement joins TRBV7-2 to TRBJ2-1, with D tentatively TRBD1 (5 bases). V was cut by 1 base and J by 9 bases, with 13 bases left in between. CDR1 is SGHTA, CDR2 FQGNSA, per germline. This CDR3 has 14 residues. In DNA, the CDR3 is TGTGCCAGCAGCTTAGTGGGGCTGCACTCTGAGCAGTTCTTC. It yields the protein CASSLVGLHSEQFF.

In its sample, this clonotype was seen a few times. The chain recombines TRBV5-1 with TRBJ2-7; no clear D gene. The V end was cut by 2 bases, the J end by 6 bases, with 15 bases between. CDR1 and CDR2 from the germline V gene are SGHRS and YFSETQ. CDR3 length equals 14 residues. CDR3 loop: CASSFDSPPSEQYF. In DNA, the CDR3 is TGCGCCAGCAGCTTTGACTCCCCCCCCTCCGAGCAGTACTTC.

CDR3 coding DNA: TGTGCCAGCCGGACTAGCGGAAACTACAATGAGCAGTTCTTC. Amino acid sequence: CASRTSGNYNEQFF. The chain recombines TRBV2 with TRBJ2-1, with TRBD2 identical over 10 bases. The germline gives CDR1 SNHLY, CDR2 FYNNEI. There are 14 residues in the CDR3. With 8 bases clipped from V and 3 bases from J, the junction kept 4 bases outside the gene matches. Supplemented by reference TRBV2 and TRBJ2-1, the full variable domain reads EPEVTQTPSHQVTQMGQEVILRCVPISNHLYFYWYRQILGQKVEFLVSFYNNEISEKSEIFDDQFSVERPDGSNFTLKIRSTKLEDSAMYFCASRTSGNYNEQFFGPGTRLTVL.

This chain joins TRBV6-1 and TRBJ2-3; D gene unclear. From germline, CDR1 is MNHNS and CDR2 SASEGT. This CDR3 comprises 13 residues. Trimming took off 7 bases at V and 2 bases at J, with 10 bases between the two ends. CDR3 bases: TGTGCCAGCACCAGCTACTACACAGATACGCAGTATTTT. Encoded protein: CASTSYYTDTQYF.

This clonotype was detected only a few times. This chain connects TRBV5-1 to TRBJ1-5; the D gene is possibly TRBD1 (5 bases). The CDR3 is 15 amino acids. CDR1 is SGHRS, CDR2 YFSETQ, per germline. V shed 4 bases and J shed 2 bases, with 13 bases lying between them. The CDR3 nucleotides read TGCGCCAGCAGCCCGGGACCCGACGGCAATCAGCCCCAGCATTTT. This sequence encodes CASSPGPDGNQPQHF.

This clonotype was seen a handful of times. As DNA, the CDR3 is TGTGCCAGCTTTTCTCCGGGACAGGGCAATGAGCAGTTCTTC. Its protein product is CASFSPGQGNEQFF. The chain links TRBV28 to TRBJ2-1, with 9 nucleotides matching TRBD1. Germline V gene lookup returns CDR1 MDHEN and CDR2 SYDVKM. The CDR3 covers 14 residues. After removal of 8 bases from V and 6 bases from J, the junction contained 8 bases not matched to a gene. Using reference TRBV28 and TRBJ2-1 for the parts outside the CDR3, the full variable domain is DVKVTQSSRYLVKRTGEKVFLECVQDMDHENMFWYRQDPGLGLRLIYFSYDVKMKEKGDIPEGYSVSREKKERFSLILESASTNQTSMYLCASFSPGQGNEQFFGPGTRLTVL.

The gene calls are TRBV5-1 and TRBJ2-5; 7 bases line up with TRBD1. V shed 4 bases and J 0 bases; nucleotides not matched to a gene: 15. Germline CDR1 reads SGHRS; CDR2 reads YFSETQ. The CDR3 runs to 18 residues. CDR3 protein: CASSRKTGAAAHQETQYF. The CDR3 DNA reads as TGCGCCAGCAGCCGTAAAACAGGGGCCGCCGCCCACCAAGAGACCCAGTACTTC.